Listed below are T cell receptor beta chains from one sample, sequenced in a study of blood T cells in healthy people across ages. A single record per CDR3 protein comes from TCRdb applying MiXCR to the 5' RACE reads. The profile shows over 600,000 distinct CDR3 sequences, 40% to 45% of them singletons. The sequencing input was blood. All receptors come from a man at least 80 years old in good health. CDR3s include the opening cysteine and the closing phenylalanine or tryptophan. A D gene is named only where the DNA matches it firmly. Clone size appears in some rows only: once, few, many, or a class for an expanded clone.

D gene	V gene	clone size	J gene	CDR3 protein	CDR3 DNA
TRBD2	TRBV7-2	.	TRBJ2-7	CATAGLAFEQYF	TGTGCCACCGCGGGACTAGCATTCGAGCAGTACTTC
.	TRBV5-1	.	TRBJ1-1	CASSLGDRTEAFF	TGCGCCAGCAGCTTGGGGGATCGCACTGAAGCTTTCTTT
TRBD1	TRBV7-2	.	TRBJ2-7	CASSVSGQGPNNEQYF	TGTGCCAGCAGCGTGTCAGGACAGGGGCCCAACAATGAGCAGTACTTC
TRBD1	TRBV6-2/TRBV6-3	.	TRBJ2-1	CVSSPDRGRLNEQFF	TGTGTCAGCAGCCCCGACAGGGGAAGGCTCAATGAGCAGTTCTTC
.	TRBV3-1	few	TRBJ1-6	CASSQVFRVDGSPLHF	TGTGCCAGCAGCCAAGTCTTCAGGGTGGACGGTTCACCCCTCCACTTT
.	TRBV20-1	few	TRBJ2-7	CSARRGVSSYEQYF	TGCAGTGCTAGACGTGGAGTGAGCTCCTACGAGCAGTACTTC
.	TRBV7-2	many	TRBJ2-1	CASSRMGYNEQFF	TGTGCCAGCAGCCGAATGGGCTACAATGAGCAGTTCTTC
.	TRBV7-2	few	TRBJ2-7	CASSPKPDVYEQYF	TGTGCCAGCAGCCCGAAGCCGGATGTGTACGAGCAGTACTTC
.	TRBV20-1	.	TRBJ1-6	CSARDGLASYNSPHHF	TGCAGTGCTAGAGATGGACTGGCCTCCTATAATTCACCCCACCACTTT
TRBD1	TRBV20-1	.	TRBJ2-5	CSAWTGGAETQYF	TGCAGCGCCTGGACAGGGGGCGCGGAGACCCAGTACTTC
TRBD1	TRBV4-2	.	TRBJ2-4	CASSQERTGENIQYF	TGTGCCAGCAGCCAAGAACGGACAGGAGAAAACATTCAGTACTTC
.	TRBV6-2/TRBV6-3	.	TRBJ2-7	CASRKIHRTTSYEQYF	TGTGCCAGCAGGAAAATCCACAGGACAACTTCCTACGAGCAGTACTTC
TRBD1	TRBV27	.	TRBJ1-6	CASRDRMGSPLYF	TGTGCCAGCAGGGACAGGATGGGTTCACCCCTCTACTTT
.	TRBV27	few	TRBJ2-7	CASSFSRGPPYEQYF	TGTGCCAGCAGTTTTTCCCGAGGGCCCCCCTACGAGCAGTACTTC
TRBD1	TRBV4-3	.	TRBJ2-1	CASSQDPAPGQGGDEQFF	TGCGCCAGCAGCCAAGATCCGGCTCCGGGACAGGGCGGCGATGAGCAGTTCTTC
TRBD2	TRBV7-2	few	TRBJ2-5	CASSSTGTSGAVTQYF	TGTGCCAGCAGCTCGACGGGGACTAGCGGGGCTGTGACCCAGTACTTC
.	TRBV7-9	.	TRBJ1-6	CASRDPGTDSPLHF	TGTGCAAGCAGGGACCCGGGCACGGATTCACCCCTCCACTTT
.	TRBV19	.	TRBJ1-5	CASSIVVMGARNQPQHF	TGTGCCAGTAGTATAGTGGTTATGGGGGCTCGCAATCAGCCCCAGCATTTT
TRBD1	TRBV7-2	.	TRBJ1-2	CASSVSTGNYGYTF	TGTGCCAGCAGCGTTTCGACAGGGAATTATGGCTACACCTTC
.	TRBV11-1	.	TRBJ2-1	CASSLALGRRDNEQLF	TGTGCCAGCAGCCTAGCCCTAGGTCGCCGAGACAATGAGCAGCTCTTC
TRBD1	TRBV28	.	TRBJ1-4	CASRTGTGVNEKLFF	TGTGCCAGCAGAACCGGGACAGGGGTTAATGAAAAACTGTTTTTT
TRBD1	TRBV3-1	.	TRBJ1-2	CASSQTGETDLYGYTF	TGTGCCAGCAGCCAGACAGGGGAGACAGACTTGTATGGCTACACCTTC
TRBD1	TRBV20-1	few	TRBJ2-1	CSAPNLGVRGSYNEQFF	TGCAGTGCTCCGAACCTCGGTGTCAGGGGGTCCTACAATGAGCAGTTCTTC
.	TRBV6-5	few	TRBJ2-7	CASSYSGTSFYEQYF	TGTGCCAGCAGTTACTCCGGGACTTCTTTTTACGAGCAGTACTTC
TRBD2	TRBV5-1	few	TRBJ2-6	CASSVSSGSSGANVLTF	TGCGCCAGCAGCGTTTCTAGCGGGAGCTCTGGGGCCAACGTCCTGACTTTC
TRBD2	TRBV7-2	few	TRBJ2-5	CASSPRTSGGLAETQYF	TGTGCCAGCAGCCCCAGGACTAGCGGGGGGTTAGCAGAGACCCAGTACTTC
.	TRBV5-1	.	TRBJ2-5	CASTMEGKYQETQYF	TGCGCCAGCACTATGGAGGGGAAGTACCAAGAGACCCAGTACTTC
.	TRBV9	.	TRBJ1-2	CASSVGAGRGYTF	TGTGCCAGCAGCGTAGGGGCCGGGCGTGGCTACACCTTC
.	TRBV21-1	.	TRBJ1-5	CASSEETRGQRSNQPQHF	TGTGCCAGCAGCGAAGAAACGCGGGGACAGCGAAGCAATCAGCCCCAGCATTTT
.	TRBV4-2	.	TRBJ2-3	CASGQDSGRTTETQYF	TGTGCCAGCGGCCAAGATTCGGGACGCACCACAGAGACGCAGTATTTT
TRBD2	TRBV20-1	many	TRBJ2-1	CSARLAGNNEQFF	TGCAGTGCTAGACTAGCGGGAAACAATGAGCAGTTCTTC
.	TRBV7-9	.	TRBJ1-2	CASSSTVTALVEGYTF	TGTGCCAGCAGCTCGACGGTGACGGCCTTGGTAGAAGGCTACACCTTC
.	TRBV2	.	TRBJ2-3	CASSKGYNTDTQYF	TGTGCCAGCAGTAAGGGTTACAACACAGATACGCAGTATTTT
TRBD2	TRBV4-2	.	TRBJ2-3	CASSQRLAGGSGDTQYF	TGTGCCAGCAGCCAACGACTAGCGGGAGGAAGCGGAGATACGCAGTATTTT
.	TRBV6-2/TRBV6-3	.	TRBJ1-2	CASSYGRDGYGYTF	TGTGCCAGCAGTTACGGCAGGGATGGCTATGGCTACACCTTC
.	TRBV5-1	.	TRBJ2-7	CASNLGPSSYEQYF	TGCGCCAGCAACCTCGGACCGAGCTCCTACGAGCAGTACTTC
.	TRBV21-1	.	TRBJ2-3	CASSADEPSTDTQYF	TGTGCCAGCAGCGCGGACGAACCCAGCACAGATACGCAGTATTTT
TRBD1	TRBV2	few	TRBJ2-3	CASKGTGADTQYF	TGTGCCAGCAAGGGGACAGGGGCAGATACGCAGTATTTT
.	TRBV18	.	TRBJ2-7	CASSPGERDYEQYF	TGTGCCAGCTCACCAGGAGAGCGAGACTACGAGCAGTACTTC
TRBD2	TRBV3-1	many	TRBJ2-3	CASSLGTSGSTDTQYF	TGTGCCAGCAGCCTTGGGACTAGCGGAAGCACAGATACGCAGTATTTT
.	TRBV7-9	.	TRBJ2-7	CASSRGADSYEQYF	TGTGCCAGCAGCCGGGGGGCAGACTCCTACGAGCAGTACTTC
.	TRBV3-1	.	TRBJ2-5	CASSQENIQTQYF	TGTGCCAGCAGCCAAGAAAACATACAGACCCAGTACTTC
.	TRBV18	.	TRBJ2-7	CASSPSGTGAGEQYF	TGTGCCAGCTCACCATCAGGTACTGGGGCGGGAGAGCAGTACTTC
.	TRBV12-3/TRBV12-4	.	TRBJ2-3	CASTLLGGGLADTQYF	TGTGCCAGCACCCTTCTGGGGGGGGGCCTTGCAGATACGCAGTATTTT
.	TRBV5-1	.	TRBJ2-2	CASSLAREAGELFF	TGCGCCAGCAGCTTAGCCAGGGAAGCCGGGGAGCTGTTTTTT
.	TRBV20-1	.	TRBJ2-5	CSARDTGHRRETQYF	TGCAGTGCTAGAGATACGGGACATAGAAGAGAAACCCAGTACTTC
.	TRBV5-1	.	TRBJ1-1	CASSLTGPGGNTEAFF	TGCGCCAGCAGCCTAACGGGGCCGGGAGGGAACACTGAAGCTTTCTTT
.	TRBV20-1	few	TRBJ1-2	CSASRDLDAYGYTF	TGCAGTGCTAGCCGGGACCTCGACGCCTATGGCTACACCTTC
TRBD1	TRBV20-1	.	TRBJ2-7	CSTRDREGEQYF	TGCAGTACCCGGGACAGGGAAGGCGAGCAGTACTTC
TRBD2	TRBV29-1	.	TRBJ2-1	CSVPAGGPGNVNEQFF	TGCAGCGTTCCTGCGGGAGGGCCAGGGAACGTGAATGAGCAGTTCTTC